The 7 T cell receptor beta chains given below trace back to one sample, sequenced in a study of T cell responses to AZD1222 COVID-19 vaccine. Profiled with immunoSEQ multiplex PCR; TCRdb holds only in-frame clones, not every one. The sample gives some 280,000 clones, 90% to 95% of which show up once; roughly 0.5% is in the top ten. Here the sequenced sample was peripheral blood, taken 28 days after the second AZD1222 dose. Receptors were obtained from an adult who received the AZD1222 COVID-19 vaccine.

This chain joins TRBV19 and TRBJ1-3; possibly TRBD1 for D (5 bases). V was pared by 2 bases and J by 0 bases, with 11 bases between. Looked up from germline, CDR1 is LNHDA and CDR2 is SQIVND (reference sequence). The CDR3 spans 16 residues. CDR3 residues: CASSINPGRSGNTIYF. CDR3 DNA sequence: TGTGCCAGTAGTATAAATCCGGGGCGCTCTGGAAACACCATATATTTT.

This chain connects TRBV19 to TRBJ2-7; 10 bases line up with TRBD1. This CDR3 has 13 amino acids. Trimming removed 4 bases from V and 4 bases from J; junction bases left unmatched: 1. Looked up from germline, CDR1 is LNHDA and CDR2 is SQIVND (reference sequence). Written as DNA, the CDR3 is TGTGCCAGTAGTACGGACAGGGGGTACGAGCAGTACTTC. Its translation is CASSTDRGYEQYF. Full variable domain (rest looked up from reference TRBV19 and TRBJ2-7): DGGITQSPKYLFRKEGQNVTLSCEQNLNHDAMYWYRQDPGQGLRLIYYSQIVNDFQKGDIAEGYSVSREKKESFPLTVTSAQKNPTAFYLCASSTDRGYEQYFGPGTRLTVT.

The rearrangement uses TRBV9 and TRBJ2-5; the D gene is possibly TRBD1 (6 bases). The CDR3 length is 13 residues. Trimming stripped 5 bases from V and 3 bases from J, with 11 bases between. The germline V gene encodes CDR1 SGDLS and CDR2 YYNGEE. CDR3 in DNA: TGTGCCAGCAGTAGGGGGATAGAAGAGACCCAGTACTTC. Translation gives CASSRGIEETQYF.

This rearrangement joins TRBV19 to TRBJ2-2; D is unresolved. Germline V lookup: CDR1 LNHDA, CDR2 SQIVND (reference sequence). The CDR3 runs 12 residues. V lost 3 bases, J lost 5 bases, and 4 bases lay in between. The CDR3 spells CASSIWTGELFF. The CDR3 DNA reads TGTGCCAGTAGTATTTGGACCGGGGAGCTGTTTTTT.

The chain couples TRBV5-1 to TRBJ1-1; D might be TRBD1 (6 bases). The CDR3 extends over 13 amino acids. V was pared by 6 bases and J by 1 base, with 10 bases between. Germline CDR1 and CDR2: SGHRS and YFSETQ. CDR3 sequence: CASNQGTNTEAFF. The CDR3 DNA reads TGCGCCAGCAACCAGGGGACGAACACTGAAGCTTTCTTT.

The chain couples TRBV6-5 to TRBJ2-7; D uncertain. Trimming removed 2 bases at V and 9 bases at J, with 14 bases between. CDR1 is MNHEY, CDR2 SVGAGI, per germline. The CDR3 spans 13 residues. The CDR3 DNA sequence: TGTGCCAGCAGTTACCAGACCGGGCTGTCGCAGTACTTC. Its protein is CASSYQTGLSQYF.

The J gene is TRBJ2-2, the V gene TRBV24-1; TRBD2 matches 7 bases. Germline V gene lookup returns CDR1 KGHDR and CDR2 SFDVKD. There are 18 residues in the CDR3. V lost 1 base to trimming and J lost 1 base; unmatched junction nucleotides: 8. The CDR3 is CATSDFRSASGNTGELFF. In nucleotides, the CDR3 is TGTGCCACCAGTGATTTTCGCTCGGCTAGCGGGAACACCGGGGAGCTGTTTTTT.